This T cell receptor (beta chain) was identified during a study of OX40 agonist ivuxolimab in advanced cancers. The overall study: Prior anti-PD-1, anti-PD-L1 or anti-CTLA-4 therapy did not bar entry, and approximately 40% had some.

Study-wide points: There was clonal expansion of CD4+ and CD8+ blood T cells by week 6 at 0.1 to 3.0 mg/kg.

Trimming pared 8 bases from V and 3 bases from J, leaving 14 bases between. From germline, CDR1 is MGHRA and CDR2 YSYEKL. This CDR3 region has 13 residues. Exclusion applied to patients with autoimmune disease history or systemic immunosuppression. Method: immunoSEQ multiplex PCR; TCRdb's copy keeps in-frame clones and lacks some. The sample comprises under 90,000 clones, about 93% of which are singletons, and approximately 0.3% rests with the top ten. Comment on this clone: Its cognate antigen is unknown.

The J gene is TRBJ2-7, the V gene TRBV4-1, with a weak D call TRBD1 (6 bases). The specimen was CD4+ or CD8+ T cells sorted from blood, collected in a trial of the OX40 agonist ivuxolimab. The receptor was derived from an adult with an advanced solid tumor such as melanoma, head and neck, liver or kidney cancer. CDR3 coding DNA: TGCGCCAGCGCTCGGACAGAAGGCTACGAGCAGTACTTC. Its translation is CASARTEGYEQYF.